Each of the 2 T cell receptor beta chains below was sequenced from the same sample in a study of cytomegalovirus exposure and HLA in healthy donors. A multiplex PCR was run with 60 Vbeta primers and 13 Jbeta primers. TCRdb's table, derived via immunoSEQ multiplex PCR, lists solely in-frame clones and lacks some. The sample has over 80,000 clones; roughly 70% are singletons. The sequenced material came from PBMCs. The receptors were gathered from a man aged 40-49 years in good health and CMV-seronegative.

Points on this clone: Relative to the germline gene, one junction end is altered; a read error may explain this. DNA for the CDR3: TGTGCCAGCGGCCAAGAGCCGGGGACCTACGAGCAGTACTTC. It translates to CASGQEPGTYEQYF. The V gene is TRBV4-2, the J gene TRBJ2-7; possible D gene TRBD2, 5 bases. CDR3 length equals 14 residues. Germline-derived CDR1 and CDR2 are LGHNA and YNFKEQ.

The genes are TRBV5-1 and TRBJ1-1; D possibly corresponds to TRBD1 (6 bases). The germline V and J ends were trimmed by 2 bases and 0 bases, with 17 bases remaining between them. From germline, CDR1 is SGHRS and CDR2 YFSETQ. This CDR3 comprises 17 residues. CDR3 nucleotide sequence: TGCGCCAGCAGCTTTGGACAGACGTCGTTCATGAACACTGAAGCTTTCTTT. Amino acid sequence: CASSFGQTSFMNTEAFF.